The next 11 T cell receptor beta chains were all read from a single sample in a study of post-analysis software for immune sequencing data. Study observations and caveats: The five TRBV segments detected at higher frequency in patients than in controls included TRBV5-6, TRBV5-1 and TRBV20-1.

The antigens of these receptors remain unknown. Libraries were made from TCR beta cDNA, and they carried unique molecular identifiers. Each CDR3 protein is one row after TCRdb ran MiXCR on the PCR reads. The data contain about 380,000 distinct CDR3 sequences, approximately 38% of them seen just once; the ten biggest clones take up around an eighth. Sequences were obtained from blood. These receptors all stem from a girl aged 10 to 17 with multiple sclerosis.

The CDR3 DNA reads TGTGCCAGCAGCCCCAGGGAAGGGTCCTACAATGAGCAGTTCTTC. It translates to CASSPREGSYNEQFF. This chain links TRBV11-2 with TRBJ2-1, with a possible D match to TRBD1 (5 bases). V was clipped by 5 bases and J by 1 base, with 12 bases between them. The germline V gene encodes CDR1 SGHAT and CDR2 FQNNGV. The CDR3 is 15 residues long.

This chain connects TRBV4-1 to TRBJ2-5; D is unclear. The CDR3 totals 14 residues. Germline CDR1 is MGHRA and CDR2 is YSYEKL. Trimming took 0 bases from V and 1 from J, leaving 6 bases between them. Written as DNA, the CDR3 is TGCGCCAGCAGCCAAGAAAACACCCAAGAGACCCAGTACTTC. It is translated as CASSQENTQETQYF.

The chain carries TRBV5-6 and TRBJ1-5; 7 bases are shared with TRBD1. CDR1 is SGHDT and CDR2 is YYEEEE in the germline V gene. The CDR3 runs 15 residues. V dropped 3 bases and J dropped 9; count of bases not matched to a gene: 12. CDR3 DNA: TGTGCCAGCAGCTCAATGGACAGGCAGCGGGGGCCCCAGCATTTT. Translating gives CASSSMDRQRGPQHF.

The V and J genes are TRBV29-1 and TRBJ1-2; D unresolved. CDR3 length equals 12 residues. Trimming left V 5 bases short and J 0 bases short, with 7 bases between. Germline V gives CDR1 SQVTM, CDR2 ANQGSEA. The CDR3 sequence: CSVITTNYGYTF. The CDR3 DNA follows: TGCAGCGTTATTACAACTAACTATGGCTACACCTTC.

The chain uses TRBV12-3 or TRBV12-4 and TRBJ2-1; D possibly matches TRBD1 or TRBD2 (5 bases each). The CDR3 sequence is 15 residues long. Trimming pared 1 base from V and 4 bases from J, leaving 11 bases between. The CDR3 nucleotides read TGTGCCAGCAGTTTAGGGGGGAACCCTTACAATGAGCAGTTCTTC. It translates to CASSLGGNPYNEQFF.

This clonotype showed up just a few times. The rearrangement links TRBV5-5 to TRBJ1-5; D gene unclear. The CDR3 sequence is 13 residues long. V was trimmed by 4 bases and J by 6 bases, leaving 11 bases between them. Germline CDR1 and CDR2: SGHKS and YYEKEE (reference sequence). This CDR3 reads CASSPERGQPQHF. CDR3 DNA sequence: TGTGCCAGCAGCCCCGAAAGAGGTCAGCCCCAGCATTTT.

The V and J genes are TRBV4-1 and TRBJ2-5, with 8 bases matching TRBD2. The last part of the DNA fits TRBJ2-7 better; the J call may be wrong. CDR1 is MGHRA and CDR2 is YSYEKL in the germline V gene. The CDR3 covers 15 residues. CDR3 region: CASSQVGGGTDEQYF. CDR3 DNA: TGCGCCAGCAGCCAAGTCGGCGGGGGGACCGACGAGCAGTACTTC.

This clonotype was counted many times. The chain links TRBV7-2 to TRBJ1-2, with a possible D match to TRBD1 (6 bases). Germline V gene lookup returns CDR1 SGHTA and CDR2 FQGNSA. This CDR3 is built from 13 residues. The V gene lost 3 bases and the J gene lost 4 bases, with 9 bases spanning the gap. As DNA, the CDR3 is TGTGCCAGCAGCTTGGGGGCGGGCTATGGCTACACCTTC. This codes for CASSLGAGYGYTF. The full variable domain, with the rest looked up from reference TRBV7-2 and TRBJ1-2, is GAGVSQSPSNKVTEKGKDVELRCDPISGHTALYWYRQSLGQGLEFLIYFQGNSAPDKSGLPSDRFSAERTGGSVSTLTIQRTQQEDSAVYLCASSLGAGYGYTFGSGTRLTVV.

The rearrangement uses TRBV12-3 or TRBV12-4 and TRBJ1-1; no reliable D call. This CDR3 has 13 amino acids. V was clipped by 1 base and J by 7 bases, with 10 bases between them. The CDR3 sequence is CASSLGRSYEAFF. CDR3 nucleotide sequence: TGTGCCAGCAGTTTAGGGCGATCGTATGAAGCTTTCTTT.

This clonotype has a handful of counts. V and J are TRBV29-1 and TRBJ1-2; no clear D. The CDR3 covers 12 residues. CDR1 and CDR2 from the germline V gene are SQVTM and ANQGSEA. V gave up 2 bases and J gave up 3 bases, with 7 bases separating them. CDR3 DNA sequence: TGCAGCGTTGAATTCGGGGACTATGGCTACACCTTC. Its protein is CSVEFGDYGYTF.

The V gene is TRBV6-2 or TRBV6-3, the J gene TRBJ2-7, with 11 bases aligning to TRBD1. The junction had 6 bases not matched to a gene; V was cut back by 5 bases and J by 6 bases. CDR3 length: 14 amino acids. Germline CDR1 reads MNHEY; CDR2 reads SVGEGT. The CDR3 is CASSDLDRGREQYF. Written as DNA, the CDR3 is TGTGCCAGCAGTGACTTGGACAGGGGGCGCGAGCAGTACTTC.